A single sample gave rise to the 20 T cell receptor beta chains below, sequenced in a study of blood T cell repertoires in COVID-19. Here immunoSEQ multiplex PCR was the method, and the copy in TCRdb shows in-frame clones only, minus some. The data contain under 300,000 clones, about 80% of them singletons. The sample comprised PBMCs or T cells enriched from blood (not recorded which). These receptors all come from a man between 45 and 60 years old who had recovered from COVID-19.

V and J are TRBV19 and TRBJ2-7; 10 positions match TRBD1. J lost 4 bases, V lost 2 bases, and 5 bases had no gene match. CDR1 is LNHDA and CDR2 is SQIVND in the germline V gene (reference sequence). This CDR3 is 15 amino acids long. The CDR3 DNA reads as TGTGCCAGTAGTATACGACAGGGGGCTTTGTACGAGCAGTACTTC. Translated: CASSIRQGALYEQYF.

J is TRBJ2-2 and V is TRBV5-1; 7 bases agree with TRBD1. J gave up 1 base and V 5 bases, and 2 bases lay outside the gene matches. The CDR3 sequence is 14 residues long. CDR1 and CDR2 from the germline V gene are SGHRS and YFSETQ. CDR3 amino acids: CASRRQGNTGELFF. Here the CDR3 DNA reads TGCGCCAGCAGAAGACAGGGGAACACCGGGGAGCTGTTTTTT.

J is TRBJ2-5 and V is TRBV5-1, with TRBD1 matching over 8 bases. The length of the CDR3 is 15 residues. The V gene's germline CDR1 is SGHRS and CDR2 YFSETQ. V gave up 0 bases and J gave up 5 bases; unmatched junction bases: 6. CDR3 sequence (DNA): TGCGCCAGCAGCTTGGCGGCAGGGGGCGGTGAGACCCAGTACTTC. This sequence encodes CASSLAAGGGETQYF.

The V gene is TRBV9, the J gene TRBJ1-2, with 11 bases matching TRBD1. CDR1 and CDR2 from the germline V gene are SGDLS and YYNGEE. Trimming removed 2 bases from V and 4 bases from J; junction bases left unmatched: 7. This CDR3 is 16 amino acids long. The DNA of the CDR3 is TGTGCCAGCAGCGTGGGACAGGGGGGCCTTGGCTATGGCTACACCTTC. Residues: CASSVGQGGLGYGYTF.

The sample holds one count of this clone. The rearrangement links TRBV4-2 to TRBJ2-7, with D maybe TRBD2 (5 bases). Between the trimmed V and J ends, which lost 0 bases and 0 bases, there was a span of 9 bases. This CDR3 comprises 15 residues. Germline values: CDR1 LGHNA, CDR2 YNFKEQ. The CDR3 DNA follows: TGTGCCAGCAGCCAAGAGATCGGGGTCTCCTACGAGCAGTACTTC. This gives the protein CASSQEIGVSYEQYF.

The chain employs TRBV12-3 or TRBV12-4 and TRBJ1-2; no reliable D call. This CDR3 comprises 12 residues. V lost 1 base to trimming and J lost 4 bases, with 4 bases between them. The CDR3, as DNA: TGTGCCAGCAGTTTAGACGGCTATGGCTACACCTTC. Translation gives CASSLDGYGYTF.

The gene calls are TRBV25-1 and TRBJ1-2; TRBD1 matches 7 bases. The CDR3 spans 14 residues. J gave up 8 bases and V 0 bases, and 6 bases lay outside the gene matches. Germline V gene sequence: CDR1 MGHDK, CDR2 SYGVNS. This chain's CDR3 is CASSEYVTGTGYTF. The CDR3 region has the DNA TGTGCCAGCAGTGAATACGTGACAGGGACCGGCTACACCTTC.

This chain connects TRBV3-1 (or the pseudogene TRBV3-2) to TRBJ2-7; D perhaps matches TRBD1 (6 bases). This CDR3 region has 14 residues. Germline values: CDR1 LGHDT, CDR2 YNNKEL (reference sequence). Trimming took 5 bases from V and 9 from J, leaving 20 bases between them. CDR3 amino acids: CASSDTTGRLGQYF. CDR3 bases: TGTGCCAGCAGCGACACTACAGGGCGTCTTGGGCAGTACTTC.

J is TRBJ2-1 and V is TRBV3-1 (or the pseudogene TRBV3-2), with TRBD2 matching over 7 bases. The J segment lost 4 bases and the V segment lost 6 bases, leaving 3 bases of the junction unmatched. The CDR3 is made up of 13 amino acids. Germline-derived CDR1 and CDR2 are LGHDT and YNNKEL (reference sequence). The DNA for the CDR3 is TGTGCCAGCAGATCAGCGGGGTACAATGAGCAGTTCTTC. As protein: CASRSAGYNEQFF.

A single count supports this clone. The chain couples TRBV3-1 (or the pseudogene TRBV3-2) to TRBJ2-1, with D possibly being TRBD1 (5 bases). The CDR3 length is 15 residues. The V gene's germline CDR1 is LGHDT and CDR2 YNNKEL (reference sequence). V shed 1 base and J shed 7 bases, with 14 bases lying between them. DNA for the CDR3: TGTGCCAGCAGCCAAGCCCGCTGGGGCGGAAATGAGCAGTTCTTC. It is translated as CASSQARWGGNEQFF.

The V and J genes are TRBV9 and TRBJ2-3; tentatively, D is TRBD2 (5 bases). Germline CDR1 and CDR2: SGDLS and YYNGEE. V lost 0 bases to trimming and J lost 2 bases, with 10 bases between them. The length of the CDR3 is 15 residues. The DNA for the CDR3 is TGTGCCAGCAGCGTAGTGGTCGGGAACACAGATACGCAGTATTTT. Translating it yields CASSVVVGNTDTQYF. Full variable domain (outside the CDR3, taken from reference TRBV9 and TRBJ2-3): DSGVTQTPKHLITATGQRVTLRCSPRSGDLSVYWYQQSLDQGLQFLIQYYNGEERAKGNILERFSAQQFPDLHSELNLSSLELGDSALYFCASSVVVGNTDTQYFGPGTRLTVL.

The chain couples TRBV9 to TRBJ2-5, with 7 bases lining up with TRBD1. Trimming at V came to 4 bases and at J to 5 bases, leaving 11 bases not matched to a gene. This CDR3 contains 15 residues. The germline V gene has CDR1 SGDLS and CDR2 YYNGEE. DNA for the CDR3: TGTGCCAGCAGCCCCTCGACAGGGTTGATCGAGACCCAGTACTTC. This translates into CASSPSTGLIETQYF.

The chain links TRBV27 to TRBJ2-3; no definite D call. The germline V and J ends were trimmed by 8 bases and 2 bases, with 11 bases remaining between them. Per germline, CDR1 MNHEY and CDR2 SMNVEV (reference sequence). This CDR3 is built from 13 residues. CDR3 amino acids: CASSEGVTDTQYF. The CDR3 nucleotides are TGTGCCAGCTCGGAAGGAGTCACAGATACGCAGTATTTT.

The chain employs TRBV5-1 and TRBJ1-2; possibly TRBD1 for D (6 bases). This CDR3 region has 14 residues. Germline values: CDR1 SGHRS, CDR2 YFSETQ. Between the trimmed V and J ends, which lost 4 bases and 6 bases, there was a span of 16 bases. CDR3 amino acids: CASSIGDRKHGYTF. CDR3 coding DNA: TGCGCCAGCAGCATAGGAGACAGGAAACATGGCTACACCTTC.

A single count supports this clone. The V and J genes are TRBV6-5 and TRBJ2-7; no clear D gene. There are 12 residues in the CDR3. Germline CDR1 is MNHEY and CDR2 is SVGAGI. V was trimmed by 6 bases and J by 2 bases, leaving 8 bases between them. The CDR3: CASSPTTYEQYF. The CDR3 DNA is TGTGCCAGCAGCCCCACAACCTACGAGCAGTACTTC.

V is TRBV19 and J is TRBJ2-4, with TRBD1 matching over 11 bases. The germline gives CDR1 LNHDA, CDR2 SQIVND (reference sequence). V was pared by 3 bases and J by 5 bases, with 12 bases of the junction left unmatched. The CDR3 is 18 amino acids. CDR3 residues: CASSIRVGTGGSENIQYF. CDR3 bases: TGTGCCAGTAGTATCCGGGTCGGGACAGGGGGTTCAGAAAACATTCAGTACTTC.

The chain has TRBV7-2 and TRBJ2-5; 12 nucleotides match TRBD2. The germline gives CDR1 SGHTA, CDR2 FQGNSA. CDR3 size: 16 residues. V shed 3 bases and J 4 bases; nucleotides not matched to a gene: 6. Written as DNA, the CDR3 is TGTGCCAGCAGCTTCCGACTAGCGGGAGTCGGAGAGACCCAGTACTTC. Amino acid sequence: CASSFRLAGVGETQYF.

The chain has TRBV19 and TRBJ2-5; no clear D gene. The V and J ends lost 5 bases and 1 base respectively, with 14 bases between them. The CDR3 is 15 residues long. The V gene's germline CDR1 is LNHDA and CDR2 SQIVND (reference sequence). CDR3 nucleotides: TGTGCCAGTAGTCCGACCCAGGTGTCCCAAGAGACCCAGTACTTC. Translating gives CASSPTQVSQETQYF.

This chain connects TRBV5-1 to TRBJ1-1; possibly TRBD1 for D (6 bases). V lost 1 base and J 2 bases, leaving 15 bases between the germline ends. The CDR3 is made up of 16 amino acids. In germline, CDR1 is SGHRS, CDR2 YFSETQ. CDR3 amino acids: CASSLSSGGANTEAFF. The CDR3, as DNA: TGCGCCAGCAGCTTGTCCTCCGGGGGGGCTAACACTGAAGCTTTCTTT.

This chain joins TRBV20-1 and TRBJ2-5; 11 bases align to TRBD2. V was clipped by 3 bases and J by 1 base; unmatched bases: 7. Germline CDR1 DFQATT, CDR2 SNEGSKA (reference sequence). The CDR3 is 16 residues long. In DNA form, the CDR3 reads TGCAGTGCTAGTGAACTCACTAGCGGGAGCCAAGAGACCCAGTACTTC. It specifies CSASELTSGSQETQYF.